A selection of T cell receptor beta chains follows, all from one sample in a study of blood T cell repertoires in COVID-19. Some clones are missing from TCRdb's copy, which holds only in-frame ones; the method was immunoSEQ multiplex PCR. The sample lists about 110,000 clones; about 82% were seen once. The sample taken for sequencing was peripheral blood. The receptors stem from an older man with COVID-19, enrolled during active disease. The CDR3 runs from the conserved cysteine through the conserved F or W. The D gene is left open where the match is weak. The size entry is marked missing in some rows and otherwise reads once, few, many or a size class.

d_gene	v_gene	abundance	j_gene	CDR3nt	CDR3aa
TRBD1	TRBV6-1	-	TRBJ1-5	TGTGCCAGCAGTGACAGGACAGGGGTTAGACAGCCCCAGCATTTT	CASSDRTGVRQPQHF
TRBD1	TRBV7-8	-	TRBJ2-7	TGTGCCAGCAGCTTAGCGCCTGGACAGGAGATCTCCTACGAGCAGTACTTC	CASSLAPGQEISYEQYF
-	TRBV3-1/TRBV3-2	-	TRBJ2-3	TGTGCCAGCAGCGTTCCGGGCACAGATACGCAGTATTTT	CASSVPGTDTQYF
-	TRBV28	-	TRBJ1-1	TGTGCCAGCAGTCCGCAACCTACAGGGAACGCTTTCTTT	CASSPQPTGNAFF
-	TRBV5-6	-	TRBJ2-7	TGTGCCAGCAGCTTGGCCGGTAAGTTAAGATCCTACGAGCAGTACTTC	CASSLAGKLRSYEQYF
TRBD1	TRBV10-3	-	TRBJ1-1	TGTGCCATCAGTGATAGCAGGGGGCTGCGTGCTTTCTTT	CAISDSRGLRAFF
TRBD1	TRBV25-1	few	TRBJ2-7	TGTGCCAGCAGTGAACCCGGGACAGGGCACGAGCAGTACTTC	CASSEPGTGHEQYF
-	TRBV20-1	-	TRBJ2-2	TGCAGTGCTAGTCACAGCTTTGGCGGGGAGCTGTTTTTT	CSASHSFGGELFF
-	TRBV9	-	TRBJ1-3	TGTGCCAGCAGCGTAGATCTCCGGGTTAGCTCTGGAAACACCATATATTTT	CASSVDLRVSSGNTIYF
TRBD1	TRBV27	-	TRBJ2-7	TGTGCCAGCAGTTTACAACGACAGGGGAAGCAGTACTTC	CASSLQRQGKQYF
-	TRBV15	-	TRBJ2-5	TGTGCCACCAGCAGAGGGCAGGGAGAGACCCAGTACTTC	CATSRGQGETQYF
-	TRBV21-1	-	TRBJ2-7	TGTGCCAGCACCACTAGCCCCCGGGCGCCGTCGATCTCCTACGGGCAGTACTTC	CASTTSPRAPSISYGQYF
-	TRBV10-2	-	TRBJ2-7	TGCGCCAGCAGAGCTACTTCCTACGAGCAGTACTTC	CASRATSYEQYF
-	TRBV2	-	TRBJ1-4	TGTGCCAGTCGGACAGCCGCAACTAATGAAAAACTGTTTTTT	CASRTAATNEKLFF
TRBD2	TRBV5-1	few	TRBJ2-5	TGCGCCAGCAGCTTACTAGCGCTGCAAGAGACCCAGTACTTC	CASSLLALQETQYF
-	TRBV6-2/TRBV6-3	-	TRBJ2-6	TGTGCCAGCAGTTCCTACTCTGGGGCCAACGTCCTGACTTTC	CASSSYSGANVLTF
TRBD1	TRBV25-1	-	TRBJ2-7	TGTGCCAGCAGTCTCACCGGACAGGCGGACTACGAGCAGTACTTC	CASSLTGQADYEQYF
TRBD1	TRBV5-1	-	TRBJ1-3	TGCGCCAGCAGCCCTGGTGGGACAGGGGTTACTGGAAACACCATATATTTT	CASSPGGTGVTGNTIYF
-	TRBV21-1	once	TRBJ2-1	TGTGCCAGCGGTCCCGGGGTAGCGGGCTACAATGAGCAGTTCTTC	CASGPGVAGYNEQFF
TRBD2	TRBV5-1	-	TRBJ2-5	TGCGCCAGCAGCTCCCTCGGCGGGGGGGTGGAAGAGACCCAGTACTTC	CASSSLGGGVEETQYF
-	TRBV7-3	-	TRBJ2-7	TGTGCCAGCAGCTTTAAGGCGGGTGCCTACGAGCAGTACTTC	CASSFKAGAYEQYF
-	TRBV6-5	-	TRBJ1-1	TGTGCCAGCAGTTTGAGGGCAGGCAGGGGCACTGAAGCTTTCTTT	CASSLRAGRGTEAFF
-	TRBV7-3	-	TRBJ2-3	TGTGCCAGCAGTTCCGGGTCTCCAGGAGGGGCAGATACGCAGTATTTT	CASSSGSPGGADTQYF
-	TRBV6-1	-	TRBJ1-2	TGTGCCAGCAGTGAATGGTTTTCCGGAGCTAACTATGGCTACACCTTC	CASSEWFSGANYGYTF
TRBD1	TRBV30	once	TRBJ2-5	TGTGCCTGGAGTGTATGGCAGGGGGCGATGGAGACCCAGTACTTC	CAWSVWQGAMETQYF
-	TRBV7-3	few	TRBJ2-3	TGTGCCAGCAGCTTGAGCGGATATAGCACAGATACGCAGTATTTT	CASSLSGYSTDTQYF
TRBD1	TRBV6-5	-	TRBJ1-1	TGTGCCAGCAGACTACAGGGGACAGGCAGGACTGAAGCTTTCTTT	CASRLQGTGRTEAFF
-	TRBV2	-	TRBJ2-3	TGTGCCAGCAGTCCAGGGAAGGGGAGCACAGATACGCAGTATTTT	CASSPGKGSTDTQYF
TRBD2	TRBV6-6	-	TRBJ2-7	TGTGCCAGCGGTCGGCGGGAGCTCAACGAGCAGTACTTC	CASGRRELNEQYF
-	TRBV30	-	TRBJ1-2	TGTGCCTGGAGTTCACTTGGGGGGACCGTGTCGGGCTACACCTTC	CAWSSLGGTVSGYTF
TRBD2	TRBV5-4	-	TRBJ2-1	TGTGCCAGCAGCGACCTACTAACTAGCGGGAGCTCCTACAATGAGCAGTTCTTC	CASSDLLTSGSSYNEQFF
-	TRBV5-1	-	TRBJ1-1	TGCGCCAGCAGCTTGGTAGGGGTCCCGAACACTGAAGCTTTCTTT	CASSLVGVPNTEAFF
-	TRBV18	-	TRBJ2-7	TGTGCCAGCTCACCGCGGGGGCCCTACGAGCAGTACTTC	CASSPRGPYEQYF
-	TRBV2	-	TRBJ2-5	TGTGCCAGCAGTGAAGCGCTGAGGTACCAAGAGACCCAGTACTTC	CASSEALRYQETQYF
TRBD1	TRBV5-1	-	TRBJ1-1	TGCGCCAGCAGCTTGTACAGGGGGAACACTGAAGCTTTCTTT	CASSLYRGNTEAFF
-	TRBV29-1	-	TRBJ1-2	TGCAGCGTTGGAGATACTCTGGTTGAGGGCTACACCTTC	CSVGDTLVEGYTF
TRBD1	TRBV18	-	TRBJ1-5	TGTGCCAGCTCCTGGACAGGGGAAGGTCAGCCCCAGCATTTT	CASSWTGEGQPQHF
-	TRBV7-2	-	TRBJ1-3	TGTGCCAGCAGCTTAGGGCCAGGAGGTGGAAACACCATATATTTT	CASSLGPGGGNTIYF
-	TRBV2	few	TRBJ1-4	TGTGCCAGCAGGAGAGACAGTGCAACTAATGAAAAACTGTTTTTT	CASRRDSATNEKLFF